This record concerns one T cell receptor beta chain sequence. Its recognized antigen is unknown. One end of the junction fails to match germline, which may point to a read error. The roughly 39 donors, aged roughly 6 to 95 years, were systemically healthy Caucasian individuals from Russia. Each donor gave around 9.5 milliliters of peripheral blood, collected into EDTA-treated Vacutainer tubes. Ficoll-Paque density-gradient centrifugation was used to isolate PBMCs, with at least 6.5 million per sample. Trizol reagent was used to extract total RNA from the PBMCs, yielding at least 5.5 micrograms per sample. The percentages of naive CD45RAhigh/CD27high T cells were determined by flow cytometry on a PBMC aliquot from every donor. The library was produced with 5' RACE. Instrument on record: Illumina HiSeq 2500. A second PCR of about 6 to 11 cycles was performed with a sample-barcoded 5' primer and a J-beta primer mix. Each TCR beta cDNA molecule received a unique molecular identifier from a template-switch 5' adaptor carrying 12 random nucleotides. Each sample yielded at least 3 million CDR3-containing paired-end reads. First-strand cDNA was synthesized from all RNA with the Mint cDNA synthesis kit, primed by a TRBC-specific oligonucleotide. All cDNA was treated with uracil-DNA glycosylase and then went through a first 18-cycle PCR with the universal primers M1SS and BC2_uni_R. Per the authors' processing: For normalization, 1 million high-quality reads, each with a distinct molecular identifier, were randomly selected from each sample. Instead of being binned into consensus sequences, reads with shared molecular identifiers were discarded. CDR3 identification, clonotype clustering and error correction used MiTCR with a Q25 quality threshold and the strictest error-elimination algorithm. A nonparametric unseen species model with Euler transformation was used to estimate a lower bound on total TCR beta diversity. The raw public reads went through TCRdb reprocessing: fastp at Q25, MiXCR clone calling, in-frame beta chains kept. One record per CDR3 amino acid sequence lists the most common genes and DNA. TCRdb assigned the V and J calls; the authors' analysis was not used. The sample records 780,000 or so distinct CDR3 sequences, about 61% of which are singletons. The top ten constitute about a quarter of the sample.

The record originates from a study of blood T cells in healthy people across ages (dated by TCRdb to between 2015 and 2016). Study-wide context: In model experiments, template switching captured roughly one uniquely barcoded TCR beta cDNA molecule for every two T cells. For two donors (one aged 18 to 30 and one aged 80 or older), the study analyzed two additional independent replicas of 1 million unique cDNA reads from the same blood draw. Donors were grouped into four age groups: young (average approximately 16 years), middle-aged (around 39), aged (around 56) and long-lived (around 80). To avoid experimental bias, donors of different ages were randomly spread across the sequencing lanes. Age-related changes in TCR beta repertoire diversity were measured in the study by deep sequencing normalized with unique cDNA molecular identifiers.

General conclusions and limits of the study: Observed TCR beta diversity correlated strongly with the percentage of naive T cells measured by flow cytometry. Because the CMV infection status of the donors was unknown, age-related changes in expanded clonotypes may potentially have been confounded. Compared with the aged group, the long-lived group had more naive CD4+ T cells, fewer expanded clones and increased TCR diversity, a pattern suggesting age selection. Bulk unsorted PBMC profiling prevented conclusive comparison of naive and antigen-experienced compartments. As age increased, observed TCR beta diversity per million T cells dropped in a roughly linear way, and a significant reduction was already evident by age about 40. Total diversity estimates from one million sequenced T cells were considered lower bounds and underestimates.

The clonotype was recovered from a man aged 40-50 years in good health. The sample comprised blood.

The CDR3 in this case is CASSPYQGLGANVQTF. The DNA sequence is as follows: TGTGCCAGCAGCCCCTATCAGGGTCTCGGGGCCAACGTCCAGACTTTC. This receptor chain uses TRBV7-2 and TRBJ2-6; the D gene could be TRBD1 or TRBD2, each one agreeing over 5 bases. CDR1 and CDR2 (SGHTA, FQGNSA) derive from the germline V gene. CDR3 length: 16 amino acids, cysteine to phenylalanine. The kept DNA is CDR3 alone, 48 bases in frame from the first base.